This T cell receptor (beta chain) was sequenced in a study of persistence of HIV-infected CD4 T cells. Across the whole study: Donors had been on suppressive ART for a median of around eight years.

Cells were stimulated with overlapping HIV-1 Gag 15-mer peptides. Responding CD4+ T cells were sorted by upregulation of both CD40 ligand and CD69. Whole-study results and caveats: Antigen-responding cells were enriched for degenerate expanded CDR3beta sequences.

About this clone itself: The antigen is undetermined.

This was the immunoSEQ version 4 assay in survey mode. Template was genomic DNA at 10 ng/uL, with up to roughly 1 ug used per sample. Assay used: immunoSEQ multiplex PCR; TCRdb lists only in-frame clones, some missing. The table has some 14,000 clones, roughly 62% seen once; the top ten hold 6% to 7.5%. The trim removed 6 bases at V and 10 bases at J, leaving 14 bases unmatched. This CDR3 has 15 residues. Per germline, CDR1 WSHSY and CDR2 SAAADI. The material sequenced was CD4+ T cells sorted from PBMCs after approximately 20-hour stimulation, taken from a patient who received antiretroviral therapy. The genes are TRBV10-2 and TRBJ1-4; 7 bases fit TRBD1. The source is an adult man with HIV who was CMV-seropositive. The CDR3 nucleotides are TGCGCCAGCAGAGAAGTGACAGGGAATTTCGGAAAACTGTTTTTT. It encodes CASREVTGNFGKLFF.